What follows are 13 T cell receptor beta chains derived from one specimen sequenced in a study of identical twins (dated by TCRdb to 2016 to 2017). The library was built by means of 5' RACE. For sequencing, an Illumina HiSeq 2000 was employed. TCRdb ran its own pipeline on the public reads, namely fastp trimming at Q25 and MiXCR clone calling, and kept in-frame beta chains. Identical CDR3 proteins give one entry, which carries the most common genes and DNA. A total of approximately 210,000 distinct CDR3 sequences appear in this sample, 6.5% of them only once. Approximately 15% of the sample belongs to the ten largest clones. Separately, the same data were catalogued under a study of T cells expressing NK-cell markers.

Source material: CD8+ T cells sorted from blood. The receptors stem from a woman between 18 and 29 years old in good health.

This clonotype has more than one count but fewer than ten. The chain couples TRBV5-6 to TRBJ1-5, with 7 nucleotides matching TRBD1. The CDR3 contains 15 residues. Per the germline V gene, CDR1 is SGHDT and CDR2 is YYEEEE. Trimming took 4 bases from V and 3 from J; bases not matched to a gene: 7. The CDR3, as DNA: TGTGCCAGCAGCACGGGGACAGCTTTCAATCAGCCCCAGCATTTT. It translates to CASSTGTAFNQPQHF.

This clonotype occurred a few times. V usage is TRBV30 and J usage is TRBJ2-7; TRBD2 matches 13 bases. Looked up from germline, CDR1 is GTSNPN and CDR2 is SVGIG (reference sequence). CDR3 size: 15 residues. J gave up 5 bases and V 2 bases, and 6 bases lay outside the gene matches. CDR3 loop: CAWSHGTSGIDEQYF. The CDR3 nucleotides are TGTGCCTGGAGTCATGGGACTAGCGGGATCGACGAGCAGTACTTC.

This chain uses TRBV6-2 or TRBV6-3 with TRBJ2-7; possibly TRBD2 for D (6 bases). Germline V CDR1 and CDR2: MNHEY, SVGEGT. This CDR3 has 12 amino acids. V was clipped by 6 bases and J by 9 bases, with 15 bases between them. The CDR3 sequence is CASRLFGTPQYF. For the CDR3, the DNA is TGTGCCAGCAGACTCTTCGGGACTCCGCAGTACTTC.

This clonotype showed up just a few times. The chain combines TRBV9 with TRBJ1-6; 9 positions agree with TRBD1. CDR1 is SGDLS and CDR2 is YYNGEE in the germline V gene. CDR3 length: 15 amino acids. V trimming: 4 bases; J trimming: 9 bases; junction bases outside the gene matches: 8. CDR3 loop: CASSSSQGAGSPLHF. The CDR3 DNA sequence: TGTGCCAGCAGCTCGTCACAGGGGGCAGGTTCACCCCTCCACTTT.

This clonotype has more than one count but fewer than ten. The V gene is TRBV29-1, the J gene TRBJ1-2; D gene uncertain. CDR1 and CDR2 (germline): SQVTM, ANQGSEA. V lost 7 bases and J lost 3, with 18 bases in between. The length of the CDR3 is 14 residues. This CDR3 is CSANTVGGDYGYTF. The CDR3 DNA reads TGCAGCGCCAACACCGTCGGCGGGGACTATGGCTACACCTTC.

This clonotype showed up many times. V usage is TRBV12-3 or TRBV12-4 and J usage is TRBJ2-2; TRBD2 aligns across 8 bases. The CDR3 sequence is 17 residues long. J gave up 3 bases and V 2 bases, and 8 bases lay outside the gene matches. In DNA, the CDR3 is TGTGCCAGCAGTTTATACCCGGGGGGGAGTGACACCGGGGAGCTGTTTTTT. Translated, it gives CASSLYPGGSDTGELFF.

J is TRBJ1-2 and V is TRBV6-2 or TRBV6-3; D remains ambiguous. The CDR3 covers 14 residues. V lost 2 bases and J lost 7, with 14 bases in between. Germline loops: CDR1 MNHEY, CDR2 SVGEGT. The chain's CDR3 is CASSYDSGYGGYTF. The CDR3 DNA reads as TGTGCCAGCAGTTACGATTCCGGGTACGGTGGCTACACCTTC.

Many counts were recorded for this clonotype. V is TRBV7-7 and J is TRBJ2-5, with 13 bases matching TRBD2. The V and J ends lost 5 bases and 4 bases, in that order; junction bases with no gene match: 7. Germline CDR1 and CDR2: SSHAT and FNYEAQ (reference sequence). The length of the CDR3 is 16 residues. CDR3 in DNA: TGTGCCAGCAGCCTAAGGACTAGCGGGAGAGGAGAGACCCAGTACTTC. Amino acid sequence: CASSLRTSGRGETQYF.

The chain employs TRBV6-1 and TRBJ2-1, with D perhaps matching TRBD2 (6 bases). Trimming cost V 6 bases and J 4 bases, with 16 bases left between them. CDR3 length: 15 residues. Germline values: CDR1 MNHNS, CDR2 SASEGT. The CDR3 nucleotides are TGTGCCAGCAGCCCTCTGGGGGGAGGATACAATGAGCAGTTCTTC. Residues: CASSPLGGGYNEQFF.

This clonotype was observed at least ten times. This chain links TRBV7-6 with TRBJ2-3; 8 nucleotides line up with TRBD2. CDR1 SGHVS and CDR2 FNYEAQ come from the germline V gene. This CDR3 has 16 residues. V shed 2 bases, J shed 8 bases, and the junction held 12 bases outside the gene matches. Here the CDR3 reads CASSLSARPREGTQYF. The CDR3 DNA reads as TGTGCCAGCAGCTTATCCGCGAGACCCCGGGAGGGTACGCAGTATTTT.

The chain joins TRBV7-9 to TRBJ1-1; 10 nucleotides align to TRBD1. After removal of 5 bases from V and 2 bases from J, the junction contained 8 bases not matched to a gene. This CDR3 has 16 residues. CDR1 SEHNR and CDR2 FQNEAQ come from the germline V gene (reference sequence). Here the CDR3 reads CASSASGTGVNTEAFF. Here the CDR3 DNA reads TGTGCCAGCAGCGCGTCCGGGACAGGGGTCAACACTGAAGCTTTCTTT.

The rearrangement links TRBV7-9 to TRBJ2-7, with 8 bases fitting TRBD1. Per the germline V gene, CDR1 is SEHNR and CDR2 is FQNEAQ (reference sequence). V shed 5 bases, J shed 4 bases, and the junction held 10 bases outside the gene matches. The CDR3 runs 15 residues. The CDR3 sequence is CASSGPGTGGYEQYF. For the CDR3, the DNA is TGTGCCAGCAGCGGTCCCGGGACAGGTGGTTACGAGCAGTACTTC. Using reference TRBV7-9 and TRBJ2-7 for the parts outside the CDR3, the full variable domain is DTGVSQNPRHKITKRGQNVTFRCDPISEHNRLYWYRQTLGQGPEFLTYFQNEAQLEKSRLLSDRFSAERPKGSFSTLEIQRTEQGDSAMYLCASSGPGTGGYEQYFGPGTRLTVT.

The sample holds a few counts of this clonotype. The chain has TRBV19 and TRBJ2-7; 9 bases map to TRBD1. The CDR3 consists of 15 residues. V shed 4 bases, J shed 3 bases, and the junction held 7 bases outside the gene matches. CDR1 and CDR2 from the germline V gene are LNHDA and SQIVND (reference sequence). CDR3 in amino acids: CASSTSDRGRYEQYF. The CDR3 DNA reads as TGTGCCAGTAGTACCTCGGACAGGGGACGCTACGAGCAGTACTTC.